A single sample is the source of the 4 T cell receptor beta chains below, sequenced in a study of post-analysis software for immune sequencing data. Findings and limits, study-wide: When patients were compared with controls, a handful of TRBV segments were more frequent, TRBV5-6, TRBV5-1 and TRBV20-1 among them.

The antigens these receptors bind are not known. Libraries were made from TCR beta cDNA, and they carried unique molecular identifiers. MiXCR was run by TCRdb on the PCR reads, yielding one entry per CDR3 protein. The data hold around 500,000 distinct CDR3 sequences, with roughly 34% observed a single time. The sample consisted of blood. These receptors all stem from a girl aged 2-17 years with multiple sclerosis.

The sample holds a few counts of this clonotype. The chain carries TRBV10-3 and TRBJ2-3; D is uncertain. CDR3 size: 13 residues. CDR1 is ENHRY, CDR2 SYGVKD, per germline. With 7 bases removed from V and 1 base from J, the gap between germline ends came to 9 bases. CDR3 sequence: CAIKGVGTDTQYF. DNA for the CDR3: TGTGCCATCAAGGGCGTCGGCACAGATACGCAGTATTTT.

This clonotype was observed at least ten times. The chain links TRBV29-1 to TRBJ2-5; 7 positions agree with TRBD1. CDR1 and CDR2 (germline): SQVTM, ANQGSEA. V lost 2 bases and J lost 5; bases outside the gene matches: 5. The CDR3 covers 13 residues. CDR3 sequence reads: CSVEPGQRETQYF. DNA of the CDR3: TGCAGCGTTGAACCGGGACAGCGGGAGACCCAGTACTTC.

The V call is TRBV3-1, the J call TRBJ2-1; 10 bases align to TRBD1. Germline lookup yields CDR1 LGHDT and CDR2 YNNKEL (reference sequence). V lost 0 bases and J lost 2; bases outside the gene matches: 16. The CDR3 length is 21 residues. CDR3 bases: TGTGCCAGCAGCCAAGATGGGTGGGGGACAGGGGAAAGTAGCGCCTACAATGAGCAGTTCTTC. This codes for CASSQDGWGTGESSAYNEQFF.

This clonotype was counted a few times. V and J are TRBV3-1 and TRBJ2-7; D gene ambiguous. The germline gives CDR1 LGHDT, CDR2 YNNKEL (reference sequence). The germline V and J ends were trimmed by 3 bases and 5 bases, with 8 bases remaining between them. The CDR3 loop spans 12 amino acids. CDR3 loop: CASSQSKNEQYF. Written as DNA, the CDR3 is TGTGCCAGCAGCCAGTCGAAGAACGAGCAGTACTTC.